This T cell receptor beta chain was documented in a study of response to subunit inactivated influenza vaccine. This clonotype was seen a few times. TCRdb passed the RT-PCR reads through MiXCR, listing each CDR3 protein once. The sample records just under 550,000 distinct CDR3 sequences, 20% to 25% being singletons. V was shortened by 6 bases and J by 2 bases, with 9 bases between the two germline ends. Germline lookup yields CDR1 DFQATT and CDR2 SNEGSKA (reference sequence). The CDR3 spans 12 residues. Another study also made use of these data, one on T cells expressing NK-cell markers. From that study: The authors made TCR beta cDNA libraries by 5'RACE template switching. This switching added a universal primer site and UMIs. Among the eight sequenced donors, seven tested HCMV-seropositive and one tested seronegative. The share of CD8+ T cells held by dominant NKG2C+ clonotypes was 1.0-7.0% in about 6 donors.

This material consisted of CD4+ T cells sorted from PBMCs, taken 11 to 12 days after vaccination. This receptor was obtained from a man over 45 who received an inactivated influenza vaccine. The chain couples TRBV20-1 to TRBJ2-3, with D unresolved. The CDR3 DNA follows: TGCAGTGCGGGCAGCTTCACAGATACGCAGTATTTT. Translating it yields CSAGSFTDTQYF.